This entry concerns a single TCR beta chain. What it recognizes is unknown. The junction and the germline gene differ at one end; a read error may be behind it. The germline gives CDR1 SSHAT, CDR2 FNYEAQ (reference sequence). The CDR3 consists of 14 residues. The source of the sample is a study of cytomegalovirus exposure and HLA in healthy donors. The study's findings and limits: In a later analysis, HLA-associated TCR beta chains were more clonally expanded than equally common others. Of the V segments, some could not be distinguished, including TRBV6-2 and TRBV6-3, and were excluded. Most TCR sequences showed up rarely, but some public TCRs showed up in many donors.

Vbeta (60) and Jbeta (13) primers were used in the PCR. The method was immunoSEQ multiplex PCR; TCRdb's version includes in-frame clones alone and lacks a portion of them. This repertoire shows about 130,000 clones, around 83% found once; its top ten account for 1% to 1.5%. J is TRBJ1-5 and V is TRBV7-7; a possible D gene is TRBD1 (5 bases). This receptor was taken from a girl aged 2 to 10 in good health and CMV-seronegative. The sample consisted of PBMCs. In DNA form, the CDR3 reads TGTGCTAGCAGCTTCAAGACAGATAATCAGCCCCAGCATTTT. Translating it yields CASSFKTDNQPQHF. Looking up the rest from reference TRBV7-7 and TRBJ1-5 gives the full variable domain: GAGVSQSPRYKVTKRGQDVTLRCDPISSHATLYWYQQALGQGPEFLTYFNYEAQPDKSGLPSDRFSAERPEGSISTLTIQRTEQRDSAMYRCASSFKTDNQPQHFGDGTRLSIL.